The entry that follows covers one TCR beta chain sequence. These data are taken from a study of blood T cell repertoires in COVID-19. About the research overall: T cells, B-cell-depleted T cells, or PBMCs supplied cDNA or gDNA.

Sequencing used immunoSEQ multiplex PCR; TCRdb keeps in-frame clones, though not all of them. The sample yields 200,000 to 250,000 clones, approximately 80% seen once. Germline CDR1 reads MDHEN; CDR2 reads SYDVKM. The length of the CDR3 is 14 residues. The V gene lost 3 bases and the J gene lost 7 bases, with 15 bases spanning the gap. The V gene is TRBV28, the J gene TRBJ1-2; tentative D call: TRBD1 (6 bases). The TCR was taken from a woman aged 50 to 60 with acute or convalescent COVID-19. Sequencing input: peripheral blood. CDR3 residues: CASSFGGKTSGYTF. The CDR3 bases are TGTGCCAGCAGTTTTGGGGGCAAAACGTCTGGCTACACCTTC.